These 15 T cell receptor beta chains were sequenced from one sample in a study of cytomegalovirus exposure and HLA in healthy donors. 13 Jbeta primers and 60 Vbeta primers were used for the PCR. Sequencing used immunoSEQ multiplex PCR; TCRdb keeps in-frame clones, though not all of them. The sample lists about 260,000 clones, roughly 81% seen once, with roughly 2% in the top ten. The sequenced material came from PBMCs. These receptors all stem from a woman aged 40 to 49 in good health and CMV-seropositive.

As regards this clone: At the DNA level, this CDR3 is encoded by other sequences in the same sample as well. The chain combines TRBV28 with TRBJ2-1; perhaps TRBD2 as D (5 bases). The CDR3 is made up of 11 amino acids. The V gene lost 5 bases and the J gene lost 7 bases, with 6 bases spanning the gap. Germline values: CDR1 MDHEN, CDR2 SYDVKM. The CDR3 DNA reads as TGTGCCAGCAGTCGGGGAAATGAGCAGTTCTTC. This translates into CASSRGNEQFF. Drawing the rest from reference TRBV28 and TRBJ2-1, the complete variable domain is DVKVTQSSRYLVKRTGEKVFLECVQDMDHENMFWYRQDPGLGLRLIYFSYDVKMKEKGDIPEGYSVSREKKERFSLILESASTNQTSMYLCASSRGNEQFFGPGTRLTVL.

The chain uses TRBV19 and TRBJ1-2; D is ambiguous. The V end lost 5 bases, the J end lost 4 bases, and 14 bases lay between the germline ends. Germline lookup yields CDR1 LNHDA and CDR2 SQIVND (reference sequence). The CDR3 is made up of 14 amino acids. The CDR3 sequence: CASSSRTGSYGYTF. The CDR3 coding sequence is TGTGCCAGTAGTTCCCGGACGGGATCCTATGGCTACACCTTC.

This rearrangement joins TRBV6-5 to TRBJ1-5, with TRBD1 identical over 8 bases. The CDR3 length is 12 residues. CDR1 and CDR2 (germline): MNHEY, SVGAGI. The V segment lost 7 bases and the J segment 6 bases; nucleotides outside the gene matches: 2. Written as DNA, the CDR3 is TGTGCCAGCAACGACAGGGGTCAGCCCCAGCATTTT. Translated, it gives CASNDRGQPQHF.

This chain joins TRBV4-3 and TRBJ2-2; the D gene is possibly TRBD2 (6 bases). CDR1 is LGHNA and CDR2 is YSLEER in the germline V gene. The CDR3 loop spans 18 amino acids. Trimming took 3 bases from V and 3 from J, leaving 20 bases between them. The CDR3 spells CASSQIPPPRRDTGELFF. In DNA, the CDR3 is TGCGCCAGCAGCCAGATCCCCCCCCCGCGGAGGGACACCGGGGAGCTGTTTTTT.

The chain uses TRBV19 and TRBJ2-7; 8 bases match TRBD1. The germline V gene has CDR1 LNHDA and CDR2 SQIVND (reference sequence). The V gene end was trimmed by 6 bases and the J gene end by 3 bases; junction bases not matched to a gene: 7. CDR3 size: 14 residues. CDR3 nucleotides: TGTGCCAGTAGCCAGGGGGCCCTCGACTACGAGCAGTACTTC. It is translated as CASSQGALDYEQYF.

Here the CDR3 DNA reads TGTGCTTCGCGGGGGGGAACTAGCACAGATACGCAGTATTTT. Translated, it gives CASRGGTSTDTQYF. The genes are TRBV30 and TRBJ2-3; 9 positions agree with TRBD2. From germline, CDR1 is GTSNPN and CDR2 SVGIG (reference sequence). The CDR3 runs 14 residues. Full variable domain (rest looked up from reference TRBV30 and TRBJ2-3): SQTIHQWPATLVQPVGSPLSLECTVEGTSNPNLYWYRQAAGRGLQLLFYSVGIGQISSEVPQNLSASRPQDRQFILSSKKLLLSDSGFYLCASRGGTSTDTQYFGPGTRLTVL.

This chain links TRBV29-1 with TRBJ2-1; D gene ambiguous. This CDR3 is built from 14 residues. V gave up 2 bases and J gave up 8 bases, with 16 bases separating them. Looked up from germline, CDR1 is SQVTM and CDR2 is ANQGSEA. CDR3 in amino acids: CSVESRLAPYEQFF. The CDR3 DNA is TGCAGCGTTGAATCTCGGTTAGCCCCTTATGAGCAGTTCTTC.

V and J are TRBV28 and TRBJ1-5; D is ambiguous. The V gene's germline CDR1 is MDHEN and CDR2 SYDVKM. The V and J ends lost 5 bases and 4 bases respectively, with 15 bases between them. This CDR3 contains 15 residues. The CDR3 nucleotides read TGTGCCAGCAGTCCCCCCCGGAGCAATAATCAGCCCCAGCATTTT. This gives the protein CASSPPRSNNQPQHF.

This clone was counted between two and nine times. The chain employs TRBV7-8 and TRBJ2-7, with 14 bases that match TRBD2. The CDR3 totals 15 residues. Germline assignment: CDR1 SGHVS and CDR2 FQNEAQ. Germline trimming cut 8 bases from V and 2 bases from J; bases unmatched to any gene: 5. The CDR3 DNA sequence: TGTGCCAGCTCGGGACTAGCGGGAGCCACCTACGAGCAGTACTTC. It is translated as CASSGLAGATYEQYF.

The chain recombines TRBV11-3 with TRBJ2-1; no reliable D call. The CDR3 totals 14 residues. The germline gives CDR1 SGHNT, CDR2 YENEEA. Trimming removed 7 bases at V and 1 base at J, with 11 bases between. This CDR3 reads CASMIDISYNEQFF. In nucleotides, the CDR3 is TGTGCCAGCATGATAGACATTTCCTACAATGAGCAGTTCTTC.

This chain uses TRBV4-1 with TRBJ2-5; no clear D. The CDR3 covers 13 residues. Germline loops: CDR1 MGHRA, CDR2 YSYEKL. V was trimmed by 4 bases and J by 2 bases, leaving 8 bases between them. The chain's CDR3 is CASSPDTQETQYF. The CDR3 nucleotides are TGCGCCAGCAGCCCCGACACGCAAGAGACCCAGTACTTC.

CDR3 sequence (DNA): TGCGCCAGCAGCCAAGACACTAGTTTTCGGCGGGAGGGCCTCTCCTACAATGAGCAGTTCTTC. It yields the protein CASSQDTSFRREGLSYNEQFF. This chain uses TRBV4-1 with TRBJ2-1, with 9 bases aligning to TRBD2. Germline values: CDR1 MGHRA, CDR2 YSYEKL. The CDR3 is 21 amino acids. V lost 0 bases and J lost 0; bases outside the gene matches: 15.

The chain combines TRBV19 with TRBJ1-2; 10 bases match TRBD1. The CDR3 totals 15 residues. Per the germline V gene, CDR1 is LNHDA and CDR2 is SQIVND (reference sequence). With V trimmed by 3 bases and J by 6 bases, 7 bases remained unmatched. The CDR3 DNA follows: TGTGCCAGTAGTATGTGGGACAGGGGAGGAGATGGCTACACCTTC. Encoded protein: CASSMWDRGGDGYTF.

The V and J genes are TRBV28 and TRBJ1-4; D gene uncertain. The CDR3 totals 13 residues. V lost 7 bases and J 8 bases, leaving 14 bases between the germline ends. CDR1 is MDHEN and CDR2 is SYDVKM in the germline V gene. The CDR3 spells CASNSRVREKLFF. CDR3 DNA sequence: TGTGCCAGCAACTCCCGGGTGAGGGAAAAACTGTTTTTT. Together with reference TRBV28 and TRBJ1-4, the CDR3 gives the full variable domain: DVKVTQSSRYLVKRTGEKVFLECVQDMDHENMFWYRQDPGLGLRLIYFSYDVKMKEKGDIPEGYSVSREKKERFSLILESASTNQTSMYLCASNSRVREKLFFGSGTQLSVL.

The CDR3 region is CASSQDLDPYNEQFF. In DNA form, the CDR3 reads TGTGCCAGCAGCCAAGATTTAGATCCCTACAATGAGCAGTTCTTC. This chain connects TRBV4-2 to TRBJ2-1; D unclear. V dropped 0 bases and J dropped 2 bases, with 8 bases sitting between them. The CDR3 extends over 15 amino acids. Germline values: CDR1 LGHNA, CDR2 YNFKEQ.